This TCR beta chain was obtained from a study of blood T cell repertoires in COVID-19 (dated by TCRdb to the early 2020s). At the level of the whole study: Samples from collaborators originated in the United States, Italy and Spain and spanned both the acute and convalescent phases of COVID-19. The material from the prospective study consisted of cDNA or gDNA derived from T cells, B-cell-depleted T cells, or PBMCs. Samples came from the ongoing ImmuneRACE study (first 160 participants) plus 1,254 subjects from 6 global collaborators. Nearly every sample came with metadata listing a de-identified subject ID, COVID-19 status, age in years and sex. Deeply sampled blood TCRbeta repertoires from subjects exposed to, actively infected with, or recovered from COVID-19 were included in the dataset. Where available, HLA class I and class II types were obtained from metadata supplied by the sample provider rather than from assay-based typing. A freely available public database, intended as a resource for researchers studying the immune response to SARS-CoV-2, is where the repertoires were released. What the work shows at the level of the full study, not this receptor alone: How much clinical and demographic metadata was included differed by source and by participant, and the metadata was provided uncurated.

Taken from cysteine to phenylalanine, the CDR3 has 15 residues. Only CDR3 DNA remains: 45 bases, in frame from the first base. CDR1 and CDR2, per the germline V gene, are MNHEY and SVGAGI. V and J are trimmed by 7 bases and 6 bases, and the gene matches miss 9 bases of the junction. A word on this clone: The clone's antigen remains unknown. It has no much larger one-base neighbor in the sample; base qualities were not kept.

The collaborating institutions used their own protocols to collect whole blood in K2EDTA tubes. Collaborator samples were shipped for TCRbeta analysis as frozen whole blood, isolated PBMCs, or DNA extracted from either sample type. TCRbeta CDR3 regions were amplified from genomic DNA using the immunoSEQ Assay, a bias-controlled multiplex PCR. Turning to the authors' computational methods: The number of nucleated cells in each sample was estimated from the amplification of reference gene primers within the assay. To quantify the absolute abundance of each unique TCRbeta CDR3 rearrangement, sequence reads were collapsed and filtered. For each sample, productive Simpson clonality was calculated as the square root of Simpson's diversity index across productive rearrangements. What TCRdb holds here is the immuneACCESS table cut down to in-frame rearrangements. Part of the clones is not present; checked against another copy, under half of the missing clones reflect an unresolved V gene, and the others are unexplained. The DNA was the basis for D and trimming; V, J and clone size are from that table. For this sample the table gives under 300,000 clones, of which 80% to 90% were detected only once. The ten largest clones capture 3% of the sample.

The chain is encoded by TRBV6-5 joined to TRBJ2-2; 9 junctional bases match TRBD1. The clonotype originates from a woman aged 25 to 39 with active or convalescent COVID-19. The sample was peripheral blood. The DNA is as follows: TGTGCCAGCAAGGTCAGCGGGACAGGGCCCGGGGAGCTGTTTTTT. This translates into CASKVSGTGPGELFF.